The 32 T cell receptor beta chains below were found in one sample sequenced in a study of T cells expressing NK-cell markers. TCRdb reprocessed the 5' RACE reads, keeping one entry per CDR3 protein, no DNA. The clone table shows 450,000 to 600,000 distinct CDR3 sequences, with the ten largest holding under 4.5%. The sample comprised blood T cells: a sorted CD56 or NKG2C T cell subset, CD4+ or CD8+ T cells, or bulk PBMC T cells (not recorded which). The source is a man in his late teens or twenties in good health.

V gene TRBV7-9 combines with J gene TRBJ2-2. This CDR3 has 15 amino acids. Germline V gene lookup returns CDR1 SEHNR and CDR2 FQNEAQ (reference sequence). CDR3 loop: CASSFKMRQTGELFF. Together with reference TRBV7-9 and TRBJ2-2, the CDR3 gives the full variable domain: DTGVSQNPRHKITKRGQNVTFRCDPISEHNRLYWYRQTLGQGPEFLTYFQNEAQLEKSRLLSDRFSAERPKGSFSTLEIQRTEQGDSAMYLCASSFKMRQTGELFFGEGSRLTVL.

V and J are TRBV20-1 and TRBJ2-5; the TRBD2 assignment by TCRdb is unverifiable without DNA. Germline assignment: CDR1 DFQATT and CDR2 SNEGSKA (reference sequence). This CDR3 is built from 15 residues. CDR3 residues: CSAVGGGRAGETQYF.

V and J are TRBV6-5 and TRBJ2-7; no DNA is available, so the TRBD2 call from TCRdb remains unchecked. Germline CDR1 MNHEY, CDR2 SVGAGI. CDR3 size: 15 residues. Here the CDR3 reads CASSYNGLAGNEQYF.

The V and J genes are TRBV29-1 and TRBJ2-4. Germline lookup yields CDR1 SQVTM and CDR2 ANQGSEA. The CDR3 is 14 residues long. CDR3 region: CSVEDRASKNIQYF.

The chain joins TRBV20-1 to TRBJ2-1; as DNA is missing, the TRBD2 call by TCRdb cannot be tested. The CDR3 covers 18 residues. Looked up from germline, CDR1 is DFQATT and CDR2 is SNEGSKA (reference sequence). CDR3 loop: CSASTLAGGMARYNEQFF.

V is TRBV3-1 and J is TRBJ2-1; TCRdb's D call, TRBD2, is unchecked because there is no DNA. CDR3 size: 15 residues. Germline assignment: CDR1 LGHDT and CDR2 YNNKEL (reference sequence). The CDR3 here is CASSQESSGINEQFF.

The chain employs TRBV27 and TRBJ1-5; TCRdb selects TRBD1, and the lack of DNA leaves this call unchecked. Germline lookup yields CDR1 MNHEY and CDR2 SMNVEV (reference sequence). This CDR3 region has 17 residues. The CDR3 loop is CASSPSPRNDGNQPQHF.

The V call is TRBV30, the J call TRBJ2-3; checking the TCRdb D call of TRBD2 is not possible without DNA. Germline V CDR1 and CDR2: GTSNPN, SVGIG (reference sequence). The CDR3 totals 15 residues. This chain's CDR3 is CAWELAGGLTDTQYF.

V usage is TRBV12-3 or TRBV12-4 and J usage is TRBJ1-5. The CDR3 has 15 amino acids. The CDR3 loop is CASLFGPYSNQPQHF.

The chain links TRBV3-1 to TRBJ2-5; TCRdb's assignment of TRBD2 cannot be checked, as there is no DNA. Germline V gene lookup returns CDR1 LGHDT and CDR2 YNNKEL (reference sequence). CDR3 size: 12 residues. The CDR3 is CASSQEFGGEYF.

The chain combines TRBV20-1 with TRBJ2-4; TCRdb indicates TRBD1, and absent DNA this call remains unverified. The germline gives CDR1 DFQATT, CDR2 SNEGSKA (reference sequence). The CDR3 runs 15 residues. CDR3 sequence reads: CSAKSSGGLKNIQYF.

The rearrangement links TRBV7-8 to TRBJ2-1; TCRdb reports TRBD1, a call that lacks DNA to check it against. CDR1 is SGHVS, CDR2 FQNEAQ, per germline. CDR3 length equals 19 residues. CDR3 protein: CASSPQGTTKGSYNNEQFF.

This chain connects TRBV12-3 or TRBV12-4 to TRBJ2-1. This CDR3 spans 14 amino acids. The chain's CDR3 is CASSSEAGYNEQFF.

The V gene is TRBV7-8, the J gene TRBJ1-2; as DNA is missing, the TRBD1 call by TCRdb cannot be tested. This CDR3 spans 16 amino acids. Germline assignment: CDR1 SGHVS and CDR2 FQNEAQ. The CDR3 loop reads CASSPPGRLPDYGYTF.

CDR3 in amino acids: CASSLRGAGEQFF. The V call is TRBV12-3 or TRBV12-4, the J call TRBJ2-1; TCRdb gives TRBD1 as the D gene, but with no DNA this cannot be confirmed. This CDR3 has 13 amino acids.

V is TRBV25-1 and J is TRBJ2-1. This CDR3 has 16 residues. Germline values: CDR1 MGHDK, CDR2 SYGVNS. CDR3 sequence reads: CASSEFLRSSYNEQFF.

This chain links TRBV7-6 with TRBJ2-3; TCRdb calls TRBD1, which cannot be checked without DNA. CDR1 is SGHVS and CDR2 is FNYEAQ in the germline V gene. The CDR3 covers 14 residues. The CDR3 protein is CASSLAPGRDTQYF.

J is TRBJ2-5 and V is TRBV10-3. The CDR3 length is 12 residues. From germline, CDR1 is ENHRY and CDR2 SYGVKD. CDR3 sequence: CAIGTGLETQYF.

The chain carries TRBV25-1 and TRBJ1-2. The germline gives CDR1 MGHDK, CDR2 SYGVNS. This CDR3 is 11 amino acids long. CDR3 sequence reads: CASSERLGYTF.

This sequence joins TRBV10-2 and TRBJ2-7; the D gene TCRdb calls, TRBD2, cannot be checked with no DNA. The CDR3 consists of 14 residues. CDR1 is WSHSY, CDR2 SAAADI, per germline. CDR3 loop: CASSEGLAGGRQYF.

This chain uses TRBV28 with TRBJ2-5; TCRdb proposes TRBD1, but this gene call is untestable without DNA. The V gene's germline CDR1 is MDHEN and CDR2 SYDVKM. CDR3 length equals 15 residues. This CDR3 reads CASSSPTTGGETQYF.

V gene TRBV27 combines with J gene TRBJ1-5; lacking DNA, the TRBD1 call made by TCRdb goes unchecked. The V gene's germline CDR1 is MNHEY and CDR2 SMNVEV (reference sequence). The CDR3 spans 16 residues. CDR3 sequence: CASSEGTGGSNQPQHF.

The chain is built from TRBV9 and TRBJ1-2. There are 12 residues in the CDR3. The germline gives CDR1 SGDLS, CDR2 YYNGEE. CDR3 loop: CASSLRTGGYTF. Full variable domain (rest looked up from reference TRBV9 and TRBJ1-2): DSGVTQTPKHLITATGQRVTLRCSPRSGDLSVYWYQQSLDQGLQFLIQYYNGEERAKGNILERFSAQQFPDLHSELNLSSLELGDSALYFCASSLRTGGYTFGSGTRLTVV.

The CDR3 loop is CASSLSGRAVDNEQFF. The chain links TRBV12-3 or TRBV12-4 to TRBJ2-1; TCRdb selects TRBD2, and the lack of DNA leaves this call unchecked. The CDR3 extends over 16 amino acids.

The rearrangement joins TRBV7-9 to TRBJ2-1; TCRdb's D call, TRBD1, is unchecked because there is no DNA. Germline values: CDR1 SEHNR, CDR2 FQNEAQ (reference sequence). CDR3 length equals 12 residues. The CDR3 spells CASSLGHIEQFF.

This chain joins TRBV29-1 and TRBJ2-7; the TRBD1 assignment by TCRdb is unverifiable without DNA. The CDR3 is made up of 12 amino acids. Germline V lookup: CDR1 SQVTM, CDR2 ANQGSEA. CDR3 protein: CSVSSGIGEQYF.

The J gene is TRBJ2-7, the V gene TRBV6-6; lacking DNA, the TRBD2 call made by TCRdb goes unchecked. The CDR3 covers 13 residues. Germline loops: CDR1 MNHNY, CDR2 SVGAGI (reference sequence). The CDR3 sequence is CASSRAGVYEQYF.

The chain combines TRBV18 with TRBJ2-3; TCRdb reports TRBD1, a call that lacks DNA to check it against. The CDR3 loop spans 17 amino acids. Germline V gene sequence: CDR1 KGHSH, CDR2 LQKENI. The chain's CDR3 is CASSPPRTGMVEDTQYF.

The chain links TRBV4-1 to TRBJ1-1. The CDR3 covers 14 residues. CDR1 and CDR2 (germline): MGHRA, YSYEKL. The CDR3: CASSQPTSSTEAFF.

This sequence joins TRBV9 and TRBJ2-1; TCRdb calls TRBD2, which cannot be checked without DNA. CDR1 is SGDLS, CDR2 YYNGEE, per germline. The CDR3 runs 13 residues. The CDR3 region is CASSVVGSQEQFF.

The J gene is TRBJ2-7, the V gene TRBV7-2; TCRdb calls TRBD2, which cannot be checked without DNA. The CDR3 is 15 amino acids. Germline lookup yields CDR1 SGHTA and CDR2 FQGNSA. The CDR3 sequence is CASSYIAGGPYEQYF.

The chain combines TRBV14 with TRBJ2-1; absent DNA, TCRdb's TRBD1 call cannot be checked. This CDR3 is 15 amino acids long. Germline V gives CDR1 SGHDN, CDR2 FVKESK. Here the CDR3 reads CASSLLLTGEPEQFF.